This T cell receptor (beta chain) was found in a study of cytomegalovirus exposure and HLA in healthy donors. This clone has just one count. J gave up 6 bases and V 5 bases, and 6 bases lay outside the gene matches. This CDR3 spans 14 amino acids. Germline CDR1 is MNHNS and CDR2 is SASEGT. It was with 60 Vbeta and 13 Jbeta primers that the PCR ran. Produced via immunoSEQ multiplex PCR; TCRdb's table is partial and in-frame only. The sample carries about 150,000 clones, approximately 80% recorded once. The chain recombines TRBV6-1 with TRBJ1-4; 7 bases fit TRBD1. The sequence was obtained from a young man in good health and CMV-seropositive. Sequencing used PBMCs. CDR3 DNA: TGTGCCAGCAGTTTGGGACAGCGGGATGAAAAACTGTTTTTT. This gives the protein CASSLGQRDEKLFF.